These T cell receptor beta chains were read from a single sample in a study of T-cell reconstitution after alpha-beta-depleted transplantation in children. TCRdb independently ran MiXCR on the PCR reads; one entry per CDR3 protein. The table has just over 350,000 distinct CDR3 sequences, about 14% seen once. The source was PBMCs, collected from the stem cell graft. The receptors stem from a human donor who donated a stem cell graft to a child with Fanconi anemia. Both conserved end residues are part of each CDR3. Size is omitted from some rows. Given values are once, few, many or a class for expanded clones.

TRBV6-5	TRBJ1-1	-	CASSSRGVVEAFF
TRBV6-5	TRBJ2-5	-	CASRPPGEETQYF
TRBV20-1	TRBJ2-1	-	CSARDQASGYNEQFF
TRBV30	TRBJ2-7	-	CAWSGFREQYF
TRBV7-3	TRBJ2-1	-	CASSRSSGGNNEQFF
TRBV4-3	TRBJ2-6	-	CASSGVGVQVTGANVLTF
TRBV20-1	TRBJ2-7	few	CSASPGGYYEQYF
TRBV5-5	TRBJ2-5	many	CASRMGVSEYF
TRBV6-1	TRBJ1-6	few	CASSEGAGRSPLHF
TRBV3-1	TRBJ1-2	few	CASNQGATSNYGYTF
TRBV20-1	TRBJ2-3	many	CSARDLTLSTDTQYF
TRBV11-3	TRBJ2-2	few	CASSLGREAGELFF
TRBV29-1	TRBJ2-1	many	CSVEPPTLYNEQFF
TRBV7-9	TRBJ1-1	few	CASSLVGGNWAEAFF
TRBV3-1	TRBJ2-7	many	CASSQDHSVLSYEQYF
TRBV12-3/TRBV12-4	TRBJ2-5	many	CASSPRSGGETQYF
TRBV18	TRBJ1-1	-	CASSYSGATEAFF
TRBV7-2	TRBJ2-7	-	CASSQGWTRSYEQYF
TRBV7-2	TRBJ2-3	many	CASSLDAGTTTDTQYF
TRBV29-1	TRBJ2-1	few	CSVNTGAYGNEQFF
TRBV5-1	TRBJ2-3	-	CASSPGTADTQYF
TRBV20-1	TRBJ2-5	few	CSARASVETQYF
TRBV29-1	TRBJ1-2	few	CSVEPGQGNYGYTF
TRBV4-2	TRBJ2-1	many	CASSQELASYNEQFF
TRBV5-6	TRBJ1-5	many	CASSLGLDQPQHF
TRBV9	TRBJ1-2	few	CASSDRTGYGYTF
TRBV9	TRBJ2-3	many	CASSVKPDTQYF
TRBV11-2	TRBJ1-2	few	CASTSKGGYTF
TRBV20-1	TRBJ1-1	-	CSAKGQAVGTEAFF
TRBV29-1	TRBJ1-1	-	CSVTPRENTEAFF
TRBV4-3	TRBJ2-2	few	CASSHGLPNTGELFF
TRBV12-3/TRBV12-4	TRBJ2-7	-	CASSSQTFYEQYF
TRBV2	TRBJ2-7	few	CASSGGDTYEQYF
TRBV6-6	TRBJ1-1	many	CASSKDEAFF
TRBV9	TRBJ1-1	-	CASSPLNLNTEAFF
TRBV7-9	TRBJ1-1	-	CASSLYQTAEAFF
TRBV9	TRBJ2-2	few	CASSDGPNTGELFF
TRBV2	TRBJ2-3	few	CASTRQGGADTQYF
TRBV5-1	TRBJ1-1	-	CASSPGSMGPEAFF
TRBV6-5	TRBJ1-5	-	CASSYGHSNQPQHF
TRBV7-2	TRBJ1-2	many	CASSLERDLYYGYTF
TRBV5-6	TRBJ2-7	-	CASSHQGVGYEQYF
TRBV7-9	TRBJ2-6	few	CASSLIANVLTF
TRBV28	TRBJ1-2	-	CASSLLGGYYGYTF
TRBV9	TRBJ2-3	many	CASSAESDTQYF
TRBV4-2	TRBJ2-2	-	CVSSPARGSLTGELFF
TRBV6-2/TRBV6-3	TRBJ1-1	many	CASRGNTEAFF
TRBV4-2	TRBJ1-3	few	CASSRNEGLGGNTIYF
TRBV11-2	TRBJ1-1	few	CASSLAGGPSTEAFF
TRBV25-1	TRBJ1-4	many	CASSDTFTGEKLFF
TRBV2	TRBJ1-1	-	CASKGEASDTEAFF
TRBV12-3/TRBV12-4	TRBJ2-1	-	CASTMTSGSYNEQFF
TRBV7-9	TRBJ1-4	-	CASSLADRSNEKLFF
TRBV7-8	TRBJ2-2	-	CASSLVGGYPSTNTGELFF
TRBV2	TRBJ2-5	-	CASSREGEGGETQYF
TRBV7-9	TRBJ2-2	-	CASSPMGGAHTGELFF
TRBV27	TRBJ2-1	few	CASNRGGAGNEQFF